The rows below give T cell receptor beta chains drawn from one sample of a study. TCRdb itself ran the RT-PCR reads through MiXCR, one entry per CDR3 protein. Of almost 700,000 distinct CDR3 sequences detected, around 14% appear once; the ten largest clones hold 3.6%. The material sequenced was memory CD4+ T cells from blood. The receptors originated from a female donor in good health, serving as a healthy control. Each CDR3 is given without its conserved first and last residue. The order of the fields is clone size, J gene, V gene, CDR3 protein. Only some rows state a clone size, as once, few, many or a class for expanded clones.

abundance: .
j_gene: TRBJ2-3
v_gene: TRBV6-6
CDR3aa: ASSGQGASDTQY

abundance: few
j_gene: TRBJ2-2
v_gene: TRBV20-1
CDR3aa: SAHGTSGREGNTGELF

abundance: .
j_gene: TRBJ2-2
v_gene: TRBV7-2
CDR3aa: ASSLAATSAGELF

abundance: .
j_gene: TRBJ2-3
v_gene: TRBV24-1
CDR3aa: ATSDRRGFGTDTQY

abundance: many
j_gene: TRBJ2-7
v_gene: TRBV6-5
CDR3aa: ASSYSTGGSYEQY

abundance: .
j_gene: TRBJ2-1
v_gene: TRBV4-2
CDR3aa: ASSQVPGQGAHEQF

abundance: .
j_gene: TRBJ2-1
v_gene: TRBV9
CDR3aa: ASSVDLNEQF

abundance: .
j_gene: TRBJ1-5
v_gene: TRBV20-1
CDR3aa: SAPEAGAHQPQH

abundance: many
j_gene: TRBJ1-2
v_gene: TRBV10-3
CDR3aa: AISESTANYGYT

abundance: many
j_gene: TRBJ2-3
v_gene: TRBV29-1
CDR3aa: SVLLAGYTDTQY

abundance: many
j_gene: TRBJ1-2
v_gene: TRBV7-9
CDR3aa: ASSPGQGARGYT

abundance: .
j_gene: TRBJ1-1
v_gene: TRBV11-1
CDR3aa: ASTLGLGEKTEAF

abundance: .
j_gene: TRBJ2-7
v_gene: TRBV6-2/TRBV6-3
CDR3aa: ASNLRGGLVADSYEQY

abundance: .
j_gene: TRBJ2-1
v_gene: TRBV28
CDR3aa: ASSTLSTGDNEQF

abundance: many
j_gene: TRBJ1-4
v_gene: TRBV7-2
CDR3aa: ASSLDLRGGELF

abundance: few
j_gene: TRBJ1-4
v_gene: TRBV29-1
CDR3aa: SGTWDANEKLF

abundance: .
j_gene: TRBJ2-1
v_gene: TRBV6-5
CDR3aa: ATRRQGAQNEQF

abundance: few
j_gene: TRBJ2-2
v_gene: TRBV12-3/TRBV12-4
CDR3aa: ASRRGGEDGELF

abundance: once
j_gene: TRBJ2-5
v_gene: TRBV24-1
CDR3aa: ATSDPGQGAQTQY

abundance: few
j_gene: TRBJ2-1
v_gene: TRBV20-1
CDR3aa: SARYGSSYNEQF

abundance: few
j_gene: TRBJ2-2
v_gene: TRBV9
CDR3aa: ASSVGLAETGELF

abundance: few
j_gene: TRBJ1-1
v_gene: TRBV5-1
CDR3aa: ASSLGTEGTEAF

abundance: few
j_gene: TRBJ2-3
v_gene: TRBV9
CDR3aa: ASSVDGKPITDTQY

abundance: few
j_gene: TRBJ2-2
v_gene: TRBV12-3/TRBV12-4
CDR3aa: ASTKGQGHGELF

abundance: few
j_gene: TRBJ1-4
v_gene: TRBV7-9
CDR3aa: ASSLGMGTVNEKLF

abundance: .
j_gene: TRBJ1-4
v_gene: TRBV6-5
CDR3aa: ASSYKYRETKLF